The T cell receptor (beta chain) under discussion was sequenced for a study of cytomegalovirus exposure and HLA in healthy donors. In germline, CDR1 is SGHRS, CDR2 YFSETQ. The J segment lost 5 bases and the V segment lost 4 bases, leaving 12 bases of the junction unmatched. The CDR3 extends over 16 amino acids. Use of 60 Vbeta and 13 Jbeta primers characterized the PCR. This table comes from immunoSEQ multiplex PCR, and its TCRdb copy is limited to in-frame clones, with some not included. Of some 190,000 clones listed, approximately 81% are singletons. Regarding the study as a whole: Earlier analysis yielded a pattern in which most TCR beta V segments were productive about 87% or about 30% of the time.

Details on this clone: Its antigen is still unknown.

The chain uses TRBV5-1 and TRBJ1-1, with 9 nucleotides matching TRBD1. This clonotype was obtained from a male donor in good health and CMV-seronegative. Sequencing was carried out using PBMCs. In DNA form, the CDR3 reads TGCGCCAGCAGCCCGGGACAGGGAATAGGTAAGACTGAAGCTTTCTTT. Translated, it gives CASSPGQGIGKTEAFF.